One and the same sample provided the 19 T cell receptor beta chains below, sequenced in a study of blood T cell repertoires in COVID-19. Only in-frame clones appear in the TCRdb table, and some are missing; sequencing was by immunoSEQ multiplex PCR. Of approximately 190,000 clones listed, 80% to 85% are singletons. Sequenced: peripheral blood. These receptors all stem from a human donor in a cohort sampled during active COVID-19.

V is TRBV19 and J is TRBJ2-2; the match to TRBD2 covers 8 bases. Germline CDR1 is LNHDA and CDR2 is SQIVND (reference sequence). With 6 bases clipped from V and 4 bases from J, the junction kept 7 bases outside the gene matches. The CDR3 is 15 residues long. The CDR3 DNA sequence: TGTGCCAGTAGAGGGGGGACTAGGTCCACCGGGGAGCTGTTTTTT. This encodes CASRGGTRSTGELFF.

The V and J genes are TRBV7-8 and TRBJ2-2; D possibly corresponds to TRBD1 (5 bases). This CDR3 comprises 14 residues. CDR1 is SGHVS, CDR2 FQNEAQ, per germline. Trimming took off 5 bases at V and 6 bases at J, with 13 bases between the two ends. This CDR3 reads CASSKAWTSGELFF. CDR3 DNA sequence: TGTGCCAGCAGCAAGGCGTGGACATCCGGGGAGCTGTTTTTT.

The chain uses TRBV28 and TRBJ1-2; 7 bases are a match to TRBD1. The V and J ends lost 10 bases and 7 bases, in that order; junction bases with no gene match: 15. Germline lookup yields CDR1 MDHEN and CDR2 SYDVKM. The CDR3 has 14 residues. The CDR3 region has the DNA TGTGCCATCGAACCCGACAGGGTCAAGGGTGGCTACACCTTC. It encodes CAIEPDRVKGGYTF.

The chain is built from TRBV30 and TRBJ1-2; 10 positions match TRBD1. J lost 7 bases, V lost 4 bases, and 6 bases had no gene match. The CDR3 runs 13 residues. Germline CDR1 is GTSNPN and CDR2 is SVGIG (reference sequence). Here the CDR3 reads CAWTQDRGGGYTF. CDR3 in DNA: TGTGCCTGGACCCAGGACAGGGGGGGTGGCTACACCTTC.

The chain employs TRBV20-1 and TRBJ1-4; the D is unclear. Deletions cut 3 bases from V and 4 bases from J, with 9 bases between. The germline gives CDR1 DFQATT, CDR2 SNEGSKA (reference sequence). CDR3 length: 13 residues. CDR3 protein: CSASGGGNEKLFF. The DNA of the CDR3 is TGCAGTGCTAGTGGTGGAGGTAATGAAAAACTGTTTTTT.

The J gene is TRBJ2-2, the V gene TRBV5-1; no clear D gene. This CDR3 spans 14 amino acids. Per germline, CDR1 SGHRS and CDR2 YFSETQ. V lost 6 bases, J lost 8 bases, and 17 bases lay in between. The CDR3 DNA sequence: TGCGCCAGCAAGTGGCTCATCCCTCAAGGGGAGCTGTTTTTT. Its translation: CASKWLIPQGELFF.

The sample holds a few counts of this clone. This chain links TRBV30 with TRBJ2-6; D uncertain. The CDR3 loop spans 13 amino acids. The V gene lost 3 bases and the J gene lost 2 bases, with 5 bases spanning the gap. The V gene's germline CDR1 is GTSNPN and CDR2 SVGIG (reference sequence). The CDR3 is CAWRETGANVLTF. The CDR3 DNA sequence: TGTGCCTGGAGAGAGACTGGGGCCAACGTCCTGACTTTC.

This clone was detected only a few times. This chain uses TRBV3-1 (or the pseudogene TRBV3-2) with TRBJ1-3, with 8 bases matching TRBD1. CDR1 and CDR2 from the germline V gene are LGHDT and YNNKEL (reference sequence). This CDR3 region has 12 residues. V gave up 10 bases and J gave up 4 bases; unmatched junction bases: 3. The CDR3 nucleotides are TGTGCCACTTGGGACAGGGGAAACACCATATATTTT. Amino acid sequence: CATWDRGNTIYF.

The rearrangement uses TRBV24-1 and TRBJ1-2; a weak D match, TRBD1 (6 bases). The V and J ends lost 2 bases and 3 bases respectively, with 15 bases between them. Per the germline V gene, CDR1 is KGHDR and CDR2 is SFDVKD. The CDR3 covers 16 residues. CDR3 bases: TGTGCCACCAGTGATTCTGGACAGCTACTCCACTATGGCTACACCTTC. It translates to CATSDSGQLLHYGYTF.

V is TRBV28 and J is TRBJ2-7; 7 bases are shared with TRBD1. The CDR3 extends over 13 amino acids. V gave up 8 bases and J gave up 5 bases; unmatched junction bases: 9. CDR1 and CDR2 from the germline V gene are MDHEN and SYDVKM. DNA for the CDR3: TGTGCCAGCCTAAACAGGGGTTCGAACGAGCAGTACTTC. Translation: CASLNRGSNEQYF.

This chain connects TRBV11-3 to TRBJ2-1; TRBD2 aligns across 9 bases. V lost 0 bases, J lost 5 bases, and 5 bases stayed unmatched. This CDR3 comprises 16 residues. Germline CDR1 SGHNT, CDR2 YENEEA. The CDR3 loop reads CASSLDRPSGDNEQFF. CDR3 coding DNA: TGTGCCAGCAGCTTAGATCGTCCTAGCGGGGACAATGAGCAGTTCTTC.

The chain recombines TRBV7-9 with TRBJ2-3; TRBD1 matches at 12 bases. The junction had 8 bases not matched to a gene; V was cut back by 3 bases and J by 4 bases. CDR1 is SEHNR, CDR2 FQNEAQ, per germline (reference sequence). The CDR3 is 17 amino acids. The CDR3 nucleotides read TGTGCCAGCAGCTTGGGACAGGGGGCTTCAGTTCCAGATACGCAGTATTTT. This gives the protein CASSLGQGASVPDTQYF.

The genes are TRBV19 and TRBJ1-3; 7 bases line up with TRBD1. V shed 7 bases, J shed 4 bases, and the junction held 10 bases outside the gene matches. The germline gives CDR1 LNHDA, CDR2 SQIVND (reference sequence). The CDR3 consists of 15 residues. DNA of the CDR3: TGTGCCAGTACCCCGGACAGGTCGTCCGGAAACACCATATATTTT. Its protein is CASTPDRSSGNTIYF.

The chain has TRBV28 and TRBJ2-7, with D possibly being TRBD1 (6 bases). CDR3 size: 14 residues. In germline, CDR1 is MDHEN, CDR2 SYDVKM. With 6 bases removed from V and 4 bases from J, the gap between germline ends came to 16 bases. CDR3 amino acids: CASSPIGQRYEQYV. DNA of the CDR3: TGTGCCAGCAGCCCGATAGGACAGAGATACGAGCAGTACGTC.

The J gene is TRBJ1-2, the V gene TRBV5-1, with 10 bases lining up with TRBD1. The J segment lost 7 bases and the V segment lost 0 bases, leaving 9 bases of the junction unmatched. Germline loops: CDR1 SGHRS, CDR2 YFSETQ. The CDR3 spans 16 residues. The CDR3 DNA follows: TGCGCCAGCAGCTTGGCCGGGACAGGGGTTGCATTTGGCTACACCTTC. Translated: CASSLAGTGVAFGYTF.

This rearrangement joins TRBV7-9 to TRBJ1-2; possibly TRBD1 for D (6 bases). This CDR3 spans 16 amino acids. The germline V gene has CDR1 SEHNR and CDR2 FQNEAQ (reference sequence). Trimming removed 10 bases from V and 4 bases from J, with 25 bases in between. CDR3 sequence: CAKSPGTLGQIYGYTF. CDR3 coding DNA: TGTGCCAAATCCCCCGGGACATTGGGGCAGATCTATGGCTACACCTTC.

V usage is TRBV11-2 and J usage is TRBJ2-1; TRBD2 matches at 8 bases. The CDR3 contains 15 residues. Germline V gene lookup returns CDR1 SGHAT and CDR2 FQNNGV. The V gene end was trimmed by 4 bases and the J gene end by 9 bases; junction bases not matched to a gene: 11. The CDR3 is CASSSNGRVGLEQFF. DNA for the CDR3: TGTGCCAGCAGCTCCAACGGGAGGGTGGGACTTGAGCAGTTCTTC. The full variable domain, its missing parts supplied by reference TRBV11-2 and TRBJ2-1, is EAGVAQSPRYKIIEKRQSVAFWCNPISGHATLYWYQQILGQGPKLLIQFQNNGVVDDSQLPKDRFSAERLKGVDSTLKIQPAKLEDSAVYLCASSSNGRVGLEQFFGPGTRLTVL.

This clone showed up just a few times. The chain joins TRBV5-1 to TRBJ1-1, with 10 bases fitting TRBD1. CDR1 is SGHRS, CDR2 YFSETQ, per germline. The CDR3 loop spans 14 amino acids. V dropped 4 bases and J dropped 10; count of bases not matched to a gene: 10. Here the CDR3 reads CASSTGQGIYGAFF. DNA for the CDR3: TGCGCCAGCAGCACGGGACAGGGGATTTATGGAGCTTTCTTT.

The J gene is TRBJ2-5, the V gene TRBV24-1; 8 bases line up with TRBD1. Germline loops: CDR1 KGHDR, CDR2 SFDVKD. Unmatched junction bases numbered 10, after V lost 4 bases and J lost 1 base. CDR3 length equals 17 residues. The CDR3 DNA reads TGTGCCACCAGTGAACCCGGACAGGGTGTCACCCAAGAGACCCAGTACTTC. Translated: CATSEPGQGVTQETQYF.